Here is one T cell receptor beta chain with its context. Its target is not known. The data stem from a study of cytomegalovirus exposure and HLA in healthy donors. Whole-study results and caveats: Listed as cytomegalovirus-associated were 150 to 200 TCR beta chains. In a later analysis, 15,000 to 20,000 TCR beta sequences were associated with HLA alleles at 0.05 false discovery rate. Among TCR sequences, most were rare, though some public TCRs appeared in many donors. Reportedly, fewer N-insertions than the approximately 610-donor mean appeared in an Asian-associated ancestry cluster in a later analysis.

60 Vbeta and 13 Jbeta primers were used in PCR. Libraries were prepared by immunoSEQ multiplex PCR; TCRdb keeps only in-frame clonotypes and omits some of them. Found here are about 120,000 clones, 80% of them singletons; the top ten hold 7.5% to 10%. Deletions cut 6 bases from V and 4 bases from J, with 7 bases between. CDR1 is ENHRY, CDR2 SYGVKD, per germline. The CDR3 has 13 residues. The source is a female donor in good health and CMV-seropositive. Specimen: PBMCs. This chain joins TRBV10-3 and TRBJ1-6; a possible D gene is TRBD1 (6 bases). CDR3 loop: CAIRGGYNSPLHF. The CDR3 DNA is TGTGCCATCAGAGGGGGTTATAATTCACCCCTCCACTTT.